This entry is about one TCR beta chain. The antigen remains undetermined. Sequenced by immunoSEQ multiplex PCR; TCRdb stores in-frame clones only, minus some. Seen here are about 90,000 clones, around 83% observed once, and the top ten hold just over 14%. The data stem from a study of radiotherapy plus CTLA-4 blockade in lung cancer. General observations from the study: Some TCR clones had been derived from tumors. These clones expanded in peripheral blood after radiotherapy plus ipilimumab.

The germline V gene encodes CDR1 GTSNPN and CDR2 SVGIG (reference sequence). Trimming cost V 2 bases and J 5 bases, with 15 bases left between them. The CDR3 loop spans 14 amino acids. Sequencing was performed on peripheral blood, taken from a patient treated with radiotherapy plus ipilimumab. The chain joins TRBV30 to TRBJ2-5; D ambiguous. This receptor was obtained from a human donor with non-small cell lung cancer that progressed on radiotherapy plus ipilimumab. CDR3 residues: CAWSPLASWETQYF. The CDR3 DNA reads TGTGCCTGGAGTCCCCTCGCCAGTTGGGAGACCCAGTACTTC.